This T cell receptor (beta chain) is from a study of CXCR3-negative and CXCR3-positive naive CD8 T cells. With UMI labels, 5' RACE was used to prepare the TRB cDNA libraries. Reprocessing the 5' RACE reads, TCRdb reports a single entry for every CDR3 protein and omits DNA. The sample includes 90,000 to 95,000 distinct CDR3 sequences. The sequence derives from a human donor in good health. Some clones in this sample may be carry-over from other donors' samples. The sequencing input was naive CXCR3- CD8+ T cells from blood. Subset described: CD45RO-CCR7+CD27+CD95- naive CD8+ T cells lacking CXCR3 (TNR3-).

CDR3 region: CASSSREVDEQYF. V and J are TRBV28 and TRBJ2-7; TCRdb picks TRBD1, but there is no DNA to check that call. The CDR3 loop spans 13 amino acids. Germline V gene data show CDR1 as MDHEN and CDR2 as SYDVKM. Filled out from reference TRBV28 and TRBJ2-7, the complete variable domain reads DVKVTQSSRYLVKRTGEKVFLECVQDMDHENMFWYRQDPGLGLRLIYFSYDVKMKEKGDIPEGYSVSREKKERFSLILESASTNQTSMYLCASSSREVDEQYFGPGTRLTVT.